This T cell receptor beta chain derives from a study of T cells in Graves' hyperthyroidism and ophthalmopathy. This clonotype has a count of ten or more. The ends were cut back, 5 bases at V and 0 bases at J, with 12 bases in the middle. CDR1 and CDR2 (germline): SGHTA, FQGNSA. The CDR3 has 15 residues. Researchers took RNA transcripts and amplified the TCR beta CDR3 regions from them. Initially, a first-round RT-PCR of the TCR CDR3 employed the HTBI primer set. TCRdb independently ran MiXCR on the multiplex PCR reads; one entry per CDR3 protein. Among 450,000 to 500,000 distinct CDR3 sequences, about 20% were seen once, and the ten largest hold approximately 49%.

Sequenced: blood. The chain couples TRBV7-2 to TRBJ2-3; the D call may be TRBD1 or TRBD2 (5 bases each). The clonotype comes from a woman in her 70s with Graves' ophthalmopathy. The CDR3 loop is CASSRGRTSTDTQYF. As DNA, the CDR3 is TGTGCCAGCAGCCGGGGACGGACTAGCACAGATACGCAGTATTTT.